The 10 T cell receptor beta chains below come from one sample, sequenced in a study of PD-1 blockade in classical Hodgkin lymphoma. Assay: immunoSEQ multiplex PCR; the TCRdb copy retains only in-frame clones and omits some. The sample lists under 9,500 clones, 87% seen once, with around 23% in the top ten. Time point reported: cycle 4 day 1 (C4D1), after six to seven weeks of nivolumab. After autologous stem cell transplantation all patients relapsed, and prior brentuximab vedotin exposure differed between cohorts. Sequenced material: peripheral blood mononuclear cells (PBMCs), taken before the fourth cycle of nivolumab. The receptor set was obtained from a human donor with classical Hodgkin lymphoma.

CDR3 protein: CATSRGIDRWGGSYNEQFF. The DNA of the CDR3 is TGTGCCACCAGCAGAGGTATAGACCGCTGGGGAGGGTCCTACAATGAGCAGTTCTTC. The V gene is TRBV15, the J gene TRBJ2-1; 7 bases line up with TRBD2. V lost 1 base, J lost 1 base, and 13 bases stayed unmatched. There are 19 residues in the CDR3. Germline CDR1 and CDR2: LNHNV and YYDKDF (reference sequence).

The chain carries TRBV28 and TRBJ1-5; D gene ambiguous. The ends were cut back, 3 bases at V and 0 bases at J, with 6 bases in the middle. The CDR3 totals 14 residues. The germline V gene encodes CDR1 MDHEN and CDR2 SYDVKM. CDR3 DNA: TGTGCCAGCAGTTTCGGGAATAGCAATCAGCCCCAGCATTTT. Its protein is CASSFGNSNQPQHF. Full variable domain (rest looked up from reference TRBV28 and TRBJ1-5): DVKVTQSSRYLVKRTGEKVFLECVQDMDHENMFWYRQDPGLGLRLIYFSYDVKMKEKGDIPEGYSVSREKKERFSLILESASTNQTSMYLCASSFGNSNQPQHFGDGTRLSIL.

The CDR3 sequence is CASSLATGQGTYEQYF. Written as DNA, the CDR3 is TGTGCCAGCAGCTTGGCTACAGGACAGGGGACCTACGAGCAGTACTTC. This chain joins TRBV5-4 and TRBJ2-7; 9 nucleotides align to TRBD1. Per the germline V gene, CDR1 is SGHNT and CDR2 is YYREEE (reference sequence). The CDR3 contains 16 residues. J lost 2 bases, V lost 0 bases, and 6 bases had no gene match.

V gene TRBV29-1 combines with J gene TRBJ2-1; the match to TRBD2 covers 8 bases. V dropped 4 bases and J dropped 4; count of bases not matched to a gene: 3. Per germline, CDR1 SQVTM and CDR2 ANQGSEA. The CDR3 is 13 amino acids. CDR3 nucleotides: TGCAGCGTTGTCGGGGGGGATTACAATGAGCAGTTCTTC. Protein: CSVVGGDYNEQFF.

The rearrangement links TRBV5-1 to TRBJ2-7, with unresolved D. This CDR3 is built from 13 residues. CDR1 and CDR2 from the germline V gene are SGHRS and YFSETQ. V was shortened by 4 bases and J by 0 bases, with 8 bases between the two germline ends. This chain's CDR3 is CASSLRSSYEQYF. The DNA of the CDR3 is TGCGCCAGCAGCCTAAGGAGCTCCTACGAGCAGTACTTC.

The chain employs TRBV7-3 and TRBJ2-7, with unresolved D. Germline values: CDR1 SGHTA, CDR2 FQGTGA. V was pared by 3 bases and J by 1 base, with 7 bases between. The CDR3 has 13 amino acids. The CDR3 DNA reads TGTGCCAGCAGCTTCGGGTTTTCCTACGAGCAGTACTTC. The encoded protein is CASSFGFSYEQYF. The full variable domain, in which reference TRBV7-3 and TRBJ2-7 provide the parts outside the CDR3, is GAGVSQTPSNKVTEKGKYVELRCDPISGHTALYWYRQSLGQGPEFLIYFQGTGAADDSGLPNDRFFAVRPEGSVSTLKIQRTERGDSAVYLCASSFGFSYEQYFGPGTRLTVT.

V and J are TRBV27 and TRBJ2-1, with D perhaps TRBD2 (6 bases). Trimming removed 6 bases from V and 7 bases from J, with 16 bases in between. Germline CDR1 MNHEY, CDR2 SMNVEV (reference sequence). The CDR3 loop spans 14 amino acids. CDR3 region: CASSPGLATNEQFF. The CDR3 region has the DNA TGTGCCAGCAGCCCGGGACTCGCGACGAATGAGCAGTTCTTC.

The V and J genes are TRBV13 and TRBJ1-2; D is perhaps TRBD1 (5 bases). The CDR3 is 15 amino acids. In germline, CDR1 is PRHDT, CDR2 FYEKMQ (reference sequence). V gave up 0 bases and J gave up 1 base, with 9 bases separating them. The CDR3 DNA is TGTGCCAGCAGCTTAGGTCAGGGAATTAACTATGGCTACACCTTC. The encoded protein is CASSLGQGINYGYTF. Variable domain in full (rest from reference TRBV13 and TRBJ1-2): AAGVIQSPRHLIKEKRETATLKCYPIPRHDTVYWYQQGPGQDPQFLISFYEKMQSDKGSIPDRFSAQQFSDYHSELNMSSLELGDSALYFCASSLGQGINYGYTFGSGTRLTVV.

The chain uses TRBV5-1 and TRBJ1-1, with TRBD1 matching over 8 bases. CDR1 SGHRS and CDR2 YFSETQ come from the germline V gene. This CDR3 comprises 14 residues. V lost 7 bases and J lost 0; bases outside the gene matches: 5. DNA for the CDR3: TGCGCCAGCGGACGACAGGGGATGAACACTGAAGCTTTCTTT. Translating it yields CASGRQGMNTEAFF.

The chain combines TRBV11-1 with TRBJ2-1; weak D call: TRBD1 (6 bases). The V gene lost 3 bases and the J gene lost 10 bases, with 10 bases spanning the gap. The CDR3 is 12 amino acids. The germline CDR1 and CDR2 sequences are SGHAT and FQDESV (reference sequence). CDR3 in amino acids: CASSFGGWEQFF. In DNA, the CDR3 is TGTGCCAGCAGCTTTGGGGGCTGGGAGCAGTTCTTC. The full variable domain, rest sourced from reference TRBV11-1 and TRBJ2-1, is EAEVAQSPRYKITEKSQAVAFWCDPISGHATLYWYRQILGQGPELLVQFQDESVVDDSQLPKDRFSAERLKGVDSTLKIQPAELGDSAMYLCASSFGGWEQFFGPGTRLTVL.